A selection of T cell receptor beta chains follows, all from one sample in a study of post-analysis software for immune sequencing data. TCRdb passed the PCR reads through MiXCR, listing each CDR3 protein once. The table lists a few hundred thousand distinct CDR3 sequences, 30% to 45% of them singletons. The sequenced material came from blood. These receptors were collected from a girl aged 10 to 17 with multiple sclerosis. The CDR3 runs from the conserved cysteine through the conserved F or W. D genes are given only for firm matches.

d_gene	v_gene	j_gene	CDR3aa
-	TRBV30	TRBJ2-3	CAWTGGTDTQYF
-	TRBV4-1	TRBJ2-1	CASSQIPPTSSEQFF
-	TRBV27	TRBJ1-6	CASRPIGRNSPLHF
TRBD1	TRBV6-5	TRBJ1-5	CASSPRGQGQPQHF
-	TRBV6-2/TRBV6-3	TRBJ2-1	CASSYLRDADNEQFF
-	TRBV9	TRBJ2-1	CASSVGGSNFQETQFF
TRBD1	TRBV5-1	TRBJ1-1	CASSLAGQGASEAFF
-	TRBV20-1	TRBJ2-7	CSGTGGVISEQYF
-	TRBV7-6	TRBJ1-4	CASSWAQPGEKLFF
-	TRBV7-2	TRBJ2-5	CASSDRGRQETQYF
-	TRBV7-2	TRBJ2-3	CASSLLPGHADTQYF
-	TRBV5-1	TRBJ2-5	CASSLEARDETQYF
-	TRBV4-1	TRBJ2-2	CASSPRGGGKTGELFF
-	TRBV19	TRBJ2-7	CASSIVSRGSSYEQYF
-	TRBV28	TRBJ1-4	CASSFGEKLFF
-	TRBV28	TRBJ2-5	CASSLRPGGKETQYF
TRBD1	TRBV6-6	TRBJ1-5	CASSNRGQFSNQPQHF
-	TRBV7-9	TRBJ2-7	CASSSDNYYEQYF
TRBD1	TRBV6-9	TRBJ1-4	CASSSGTVNEKLFF
-	TRBV6-4	TRBJ2-7	CASRDQGGGERYF
-	TRBV7-9	TRBJ2-2	CASSQGLDTGELFF
-	TRBV5-1	TRBJ1-4	CASSLSSGNGEKLFF
TRBD2	TRBV4-1	TRBJ2-2	CASLERGGAGELFF
-	TRBV7-2	TRBJ1-5	CASSLDGQINQPQHF
-	TRBV2	TRBJ1-5	CASSELVGGDQPQHF
TRBD2	TRBV20-1	TRBJ2-5	CSAKRGGLGETQYF
TRBD2	TRBV6-2/TRBV6-3	TRBJ2-2	CATRGKLAGPTGELFF
-	TRBV12-5	TRBJ2-5	CASGDRPQETQYF
-	TRBV20-1	TRBJ2-3	CSAGETSTDTQYF
-	TRBV20-1	TRBJ2-7	CSASRRFFYEQYF
TRBD1	TRBV20-1	TRBJ1-5	CSASGRGNQPQHF
-	TRBV5-6	TRBJ1-4	CASSRDMQEILFF
-	TRBV20-1	TRBJ2-3	CSASNPGGLSTDTQYF
-	TRBV4-3	TRBJ1-2	CASSQDLATVYGYTF
TRBD2	TRBV6-6	-	CASSDSGGLYEQYF
TRBD1	TRBV15	TRBJ1-5	CATSRDRGTGGQPQHF
TRBD2	TRBV20-1	TRBJ2-7	CSASALAGSEQYF
-	TRBV6-4	TRBJ1-6	CASSDSATLASPLHF
-	TRBV6-5	TRBJ1-2	CASSYRTGGGYTF
-	TRBV30	TRBJ1-2	CAWSVPQRSYGYTF
TRBD1	TRBV12-3/TRBV12-4	TRBJ2-7	CASSYADRGSYEQYF
-	TRBV10-1	TRBJ1-5	CASSESVGQPQHF
-	TRBV9	TRBJ2-3	CASSVVGTSTDTQYF
-	TRBV7-9	TRBJ2-1	CASSNGGDEQFF
-	TRBV4-1	TRBJ2-1	CASSQGAFGSSSYNEQFF
-	TRBV12-3/TRBV12-4	TRBJ1-5	CASSPQGYGNQPQHF
-	TRBV5-6	TRBJ2-3	CASSLVGPDTQYF
-	TRBV3-1	TRBJ2-5	CASSRLVETQYF
TRBD1	TRBV4-1	TRBJ2-7	CASSQGTGDHEQYF
TRBD1	TRBV6-6	TRBJ2-1	CASSYSQQGAVEQFF
-	TRBV6-4	TRBJ2-3	CASSEGPIGPDTQYF
-	TRBV3-1	TRBJ2-1	CVSGRGGPYNEQFF
TRBD2	TRBV10-3	TRBJ2-1	CAISRERGVSYNEQFF
-	TRBV29-1	TRBJ2-5	CSVEVGSPHLQQYF
-	TRBV10-3	TRBJ1-1	CAISESWGPGAEAFF
-	TRBV15	TRBJ2-3	CATSRKRDTYTDTQYF
TRBD2	TRBV7-2	TRBJ2-1	CASSLGPGTRNEQFF
-	TRBV4-1	TRBJ1-5	CASSQDGSGDFSNQPQHF
-	TRBV29-1	TRBJ2-2	CSVEDRAYSNTGELFF